This T cell receptor (beta chain) was found in a study of a mutant IDH1 vaccine in newly diagnosed glioma. Across the whole study: Averaging around 40 years of age, treated patients were around 60% male and 37.5% female. The earlier regimen, radiotherapy, temozolomide, or both, was most often both.

As concerns this clone: Its target is not known.

The length of the CDR3 is 15 residues. Germline values: CDR1 LNHDA, CDR2 SQIVND (reference sequence). V was trimmed by 5 bases and J by 5 bases, leaving 17 bases between them. Assay used: immunoSEQ multiplex PCR; TCRdb lists only in-frame clones, some missing. The sample consists of about 41,000 clones, 75% to 90% of them appearing once. Time point described: week 35, safety follow-up. Alongside topical imiquimod, each dose of vaccine comprised 300 ug of mutant IDH1 20-mer peptide. The study gave patients eight vaccinations in weeks 1, 3, 5, 7, 11, 15, 19, 23. Donor tumors were new WHO grade 3 or 4 IDH1-mutant, ATRX-lost astrocytomas.

The sequence derives from a man aged 40-55 years with glioma. The starting material was PBMCs, obtained from a glioma patient whose treatment included an IDH1 peptide vaccine. V usage is TRBV19 and J usage is TRBJ2-3, with D perhaps TRBD1 (6 bases). For the CDR3, the DNA is TGTGCCAGTAGTCTTATGGGGGCGCATGAAGATACGCAGTATTTT. Residues: CASSLMGAHEDTQYF.